This entry lists 12 T cell receptor beta chains sequenced from one sample in a study of T cell responses to AZD1222 COVID-19 vaccine. Clones were read by immunoSEQ multiplex PCR, and TCRdb kept only the in-frame ones, dropping some. The profile shows about 94,000 clones, 90% of them singletons. The sample consisted of peripheral blood, taken on day 0 of AZD1222 vaccination. The source is an adult in good health.

The gene calls are TRBV19 and TRBJ1-2; TRBD1 matches 7 bases. The CDR3 consists of 11 residues. Germline V gives CDR1 LNHDA, CDR2 SQIVND (reference sequence). Trimming removed 8 bases from V and 8 bases from J; junction bases left unmatched: 5. As DNA, the CDR3 is TGTGCCAGTGGGGACAGCGTAGGCTACACCTTC. This encodes CASGDSVGYTF. The whole variable domain, remainder taken from reference TRBV19 and TRBJ1-2, is DGGITQSPKYLFRKEGQNVTLSCEQNLNHDAMYWYRQDPGQGLRLIYYSQIVNDFQKGDIAEGYSVSREKKESFPLTVTSAQKNPTAFYLCASGDSVGYTFGSGTRLTVV.

The genes are TRBV5-6 and TRBJ1-2; no firm D call. The CDR3 runs 14 residues. Trimming removed 4 bases at V and 0 bases at J, with 10 bases between. Germline values: CDR1 SGHDT, CDR2 YYEEEE. As DNA, the CDR3 is TGTGCCAGCAGCGTTAGAAGAGCTAACTATGGCTACACCTTC. Residues: CASSVRRANYGYTF.

This chain links TRBV7-9 with TRBJ1-1; the D is unclear. The CDR3 covers 11 residues. Germline V gene data show CDR1 as SEHNR and CDR2 as FQNEAQ (reference sequence). V lost 4 bases to trimming and J lost 11 bases, with 11 bases between them. The CDR3 protein is CASSSGVGAFF. The CDR3 DNA sequence: TGTGCCAGCAGCTCCGGAGTTGGGGCTTTCTTT.

V is TRBV11-2 and J is TRBJ2-1; tentative D call: TRBD1 (6 bases). Trimming stripped 3 bases from V and 3 bases from J, with 6 bases between. The CDR3 has 13 amino acids. Germline CDR1 and CDR2: SGHAT and FQNNGV. The CDR3 is CASSLDSYNEQFF. DNA for the CDR3: TGTGCCAGCAGCTTGGACAGCTACAATGAGCAGTTCTTC.

This clone came up once. The V gene is TRBV10-3, the J gene TRBJ2-6; D gene uncertain. Trimming pared 8 bases from V and 0 bases from J, leaving 8 bases between. In germline, CDR1 is ENHRY, CDR2 SYGVKD. CDR3 length: 14 amino acids. CDR3 sequence (DNA): TGTGCCATCTTGTCCGACTCTGGGGCCAACGTCCTGACTTTC. Translated, it gives CAILSDSGANVLTF.

The rearrangement links TRBV19 to TRBJ2-7, with D possibly matching TRBD1 (6 bases). The germline V gene has CDR1 LNHDA and CDR2 SQIVND (reference sequence). The CDR3 consists of 14 residues. V was trimmed by 6 bases and J by 0 bases, leaving 12 bases between them. The CDR3 DNA is TGTGCCAGTAGCCAGGGGCCGAGCTCCTACGAGCAGTACTTC. It encodes CASSQGPSSYEQYF.

The chain links TRBV7-8 to TRBJ1-5; no reliable D call. This CDR3 comprises 13 residues. CDR1 SGHVS and CDR2 FQNEAQ come from the germline V gene. Trimming pared 2 bases from V and 3 bases from J, leaving 5 bases between. The CDR3 DNA reads as TGTGCCAGCAGCTTACGTGACAATCAGCCCCAGCATTTT. Translated: CASSLRDNQPQHF.

The V gene is TRBV19, the J gene TRBJ1-1; 11 bases fit TRBD1. CDR3 length: 14 amino acids. V was clipped by 5 bases and J by 4 bases; unmatched bases: 3. Germline CDR1 is LNHDA and CDR2 is SQIVND (reference sequence). CDR3 sequence reads: CASSGQGARTEAFF. The DNA for the CDR3 is TGTGCCAGTAGTGGACAGGGGGCGCGCACTGAAGCTTTCTTT.

The J gene is TRBJ1-5, the V gene TRBV24-1, with TRBD1 matching over 11 bases. This CDR3 comprises 14 residues. Trimming at V came to 6 bases and at J to 5 bases, leaving 2 bases not matched to a gene. Germline V gene lookup returns CDR1 KGHDR and CDR2 SFDVKD. The CDR3 DNA reads TGTGCCACCAGTCGGGGACAGGGGGATCAGCCCCAGCATTTT. Translated, it gives CATSRGQGDQPQHF.

The genes are TRBV4-3 and TRBJ1-2; possible D gene TRBD1, 6 bases. CDR1 is LGHNA, CDR2 YSLEER, per germline. There are 15 residues in the CDR3. Trimming removed 4 bases at V and 5 bases at J, with 17 bases between. The CDR3 sequence: CASSRAGGGAYGYTF. The CDR3 nucleotides are TGCGCCAGCAGCCGAGCTGGGGGGGGCGCATATGGCTACACCTTC.

The CDR3 loop reads CASSSNSGVKNIQYF. The DNA of the CDR3 is TGTGCCAGCAGTTCGAATTCCGGGGTCAAAAACATTCAGTACTTC. The chain has TRBV27 and TRBJ2-4, with D possibly matching TRBD2 (5 bases). The CDR3 has 15 amino acids. The germline V gene encodes CDR1 MNHEY and CDR2 SMNVEV (reference sequence). V was clipped by 4 bases and J by 3 bases, with 13 bases between them.

The gene calls are TRBV6-5 and TRBJ2-3, with TRBD2 identical over 7 bases. CDR1 and CDR2 (germline): MNHEY, SVGAGI. This CDR3 spans 13 amino acids. After removal of 7 bases from V and 4 bases from J, the junction contained 5 bases not matched to a gene. In nucleotides, the CDR3 is TGTGCCAGCAAGTTTGGGGGGGCAGATACGCAGTATTTT. It is translated as CASKFGGADTQYF.